The 29 T cell receptor beta chains below were found in one sample sequenced in a study of T cell responses to AZD1222 COVID-19 vaccine. Libraries were prepared by immunoSEQ multiplex PCR; TCRdb keeps only in-frame clonotypes and omits some of them. The sample records 95,000 to 150,000 clones, approximately 90% being singletons. The sequencing used peripheral blood, collected 28 days after the second dose of the MenACWY control vaccine. All receptors come from an adult who received the MenACWY meningococcal vaccine as a control.

CDR3: CAISDPDSSGNTIYF. The DNA for the CDR3 is TGTGCCATCAGTGACCCGGACAGCTCTGGAAACACCATATATTTT. The V and J genes are TRBV10-3 and TRBJ1-3, with D maybe TRBD1 (6 bases). The CDR3 is 15 amino acids. Germline CDR1 reads ENHRY; CDR2 reads SYGVKD. Deletions cut 3 bases from V and 0 bases from J, with 9 bases between.

The chain is built from TRBV28 and TRBJ1-4, with 7 nucleotides matching TRBD1. The CDR3 spans 18 residues. CDR1 is MDHEN, CDR2 SYDVKM, per germline. The J segment lost 2 bases and the V segment lost 3 bases, leaving 12 bases of the junction unmatched. The CDR3 loop reads CASSFPSDRVRTNEKLFF. The CDR3 nucleotides read TGTGCCAGCAGTTTCCCTTCCGACAGGGTGAGGACTAATGAAAAACTGTTTTTT.

The chain links TRBV19 to TRBJ1-1; TRBD1 is a possible D gene (5 bases). Germline values: CDR1 LNHDA, CDR2 SQIVND (reference sequence). Trimming pared 1 base from V and 4 bases from J, leaving 10 bases between. CDR3 size: 14 residues. The chain's CDR3 is CASSIGDYTTEAFF. The CDR3, as DNA: TGTGCCAGTAGTATAGGGGACTATACCACTGAAGCTTTCTTT.

The V gene is TRBV4-1, the J gene TRBJ1-5; the match to TRBD1 covers 8 bases. The germline V gene encodes CDR1 MGHRA and CDR2 YSYEKL. V was clipped by 1 base and J by 7 bases; unmatched bases: 3. The CDR3 runs to 14 residues. The CDR3 spells CASSQGGQGQPQHF. DNA of the CDR3: TGCGCCAGCAGCCAAGGAGGACAGGGCCAGCCCCAGCATTTT.

The chain uses TRBV2 and TRBJ2-7; 11 nucleotides align to TRBD2. The CDR3 is 18 amino acids. V lost 4 bases, J lost 3 bases, and 14 bases stayed unmatched. The V gene's germline CDR1 is SNHLY and CDR2 FYNNEI. The chain's CDR3 is CASSVGGPQTSGGYEQYF. CDR3 coding DNA: TGTGCCAGCAGTGTGGGGGGGCCCCAAACTAGCGGGGGCTACGAGCAGTACTTC.

V and J are TRBV21-1 and TRBJ2-7; TRBD1, the table's D call, was not compared with the DNA. TRBV21-1 is marked as a pseudogene. This CDR3 has 16 amino acids. The CDR3 here is CASSKEPGYGDYEQYV. The CDR3 region has the DNA TGTGCCAGCAGCAAAGAGCCAGGGTACGGTGACTACGAGCAGTACGTC.

The J gene is TRBJ2-5, the V gene TRBV11-3; possibly TRBD2 for D (6 bases). CDR1 is SGHNT, CDR2 YENEEA, per germline. The CDR3 spans 14 residues. Deletions cut 0 bases from V and 4 bases from J, with 9 bases between. CDR3 bases: TGTGCCAGCAGCTTAGATTGGAGGGCAGAGACCCAGTACTTC. Protein product: CASSLDWRAETQYF.

This clone was counted a few times. The CDR3 protein is CASSDGTVPYEQYF. As DNA, the CDR3 is TGTGCCAGCAGTGATGGGACGGTACCCTACGAGCAGTACTTC. The V and J genes are TRBV2 and TRBJ2-7; D is tentatively TRBD1 or TRBD2 (5 bases each). This CDR3 is built from 14 residues. The V end was cut by 3 bases, the J end by 2 bases, with 11 bases between. Germline-derived CDR1 and CDR2 are SNHLY and FYNNEI.

The rearrangement links TRBV6-2 or TRBV6-3 to TRBJ2-6; the D gene is possibly TRBD1 (5 bases). The CDR3 sequence is 15 residues long. Germline V lookup: CDR1 MNHEY, CDR2 SVGEGT. V was clipped by 2 bases and J by 0 bases, with 5 bases between them. Here the CDR3 DNA reads TGTGCCAGCAGTTACGACAGCTCTGGGGCCAACGTCCTGACTTTC. It specifies CASSYDSSGANVLTF.

In its sample, this clone was seen once. The chain combines TRBV7-9 with TRBJ2-7; D might be TRBD2 (6 bases). Germline-derived CDR1 and CDR2 are SEHNR and FQNEAQ (reference sequence). Trimming took off 4 bases at V and 6 bases at J, with 16 bases between the two ends. The CDR3 totals 14 residues. CDR3 residues: CASSSAGPWGEQYF. For the CDR3, the DNA is TGTGCCAGCAGCTCCGCGGGGCCGTGGGGCGAGCAGTACTTC. Combining the CDR3 with reference TRBV7-9 and TRBJ2-7 gives the whole variable domain DTGVSQNPRHKITKRGQNVTFRCDPISEHNRLYWYRQTLGQGPEFLTYFQNEAQLEKSRLLSDRFSAERPKGSFSTLEIQRTEQGDSAMYLCASSSAGPWGEQYFGPGTRLTVT.

This chain links TRBV29-1 with TRBJ2-1; 8 nucleotides agree with TRBD2. Germline CDR1 reads SQVTM; CDR2 reads ANQGSEA. This CDR3 spans 12 amino acids. V trimming: 4 bases; J trimming: 9 bases; junction bases outside the gene matches: 5. CDR3 amino acids: CSVVPAGVEQFF. CDR3 DNA sequence: TGCAGCGTTGTTCCAGCGGGAGTTGAGCAGTTCTTC.

V and J are TRBV6-5 and TRBJ1-5; maybe TRBD1 (6 bases). Trimming removed 6 bases from V and 3 bases from J, with 15 bases in between. The CDR3 is made up of 15 amino acids. CDR1 is MNHEY, CDR2 SVGAGI, per germline. The CDR3 here is CASRYRDTPNQPQHF. In DNA, the CDR3 is TGTGCCAGCAGATACCGGGACACCCCCAATCAGCCCCAGCATTTT.

The V gene is TRBV5-1, the J gene TRBJ2-5, with a tentative D call TRBD2 (5 bases). The length of the CDR3 is 13 residues. The V end lost 2 bases, the J end lost 5 bases, and 10 bases lay between the germline ends. CDR1 and CDR2 (germline): SGHRS, YFSETQ. The CDR3 nucleotides are TGCGCCAGCAGCTTTTCCGGGGTGGAGACCCAGTACTTC. This encodes CASSFSGVETQYF.

This sequence joins TRBV19 and TRBJ2-1; D is unclear. The CDR3 loop spans 13 amino acids. The V gene lost 4 bases and the J gene lost 15 bases, with 19 bases spanning the gap. CDR1 and CDR2 (germline): LNHDA, SQIVND (reference sequence). Here the CDR3 DNA reads TGTGCCAGTAGTAGCCATCCTGCCTCGGTGGGGTTCTTC. This encodes CASSSHPASVGFF. Together with reference TRBV19 and TRBJ2-1, the CDR3 gives the full variable domain: DGGITQSPKYLFRKEGQNVTLSCEQNLNHDAMYWYRQDPGQGLRLIYYSQIVNDFQKGDIAEGYSVSREKKESFPLTVTSAQKNPTAFYLCASSSHPASVGFFGPGTRLTVL.

This rearrangement joins TRBV19 to TRBJ1-2; the match to TRBD1 covers 8 bases. The ends lost 4 bases at V and 0 bases at J; junction bases unmatched: 10. This CDR3 region has 17 residues. From germline, CDR1 is LNHDA and CDR2 SQIVND (reference sequence). CDR3 in DNA: TGTGCCAGTAGTACCGGGACAGGCCTTGCGGCTAACTATGGCTACACCTTC. It yields the protein CASSTGTGLAANYGYTF.

V gene TRBV6-2 or TRBV6-3 combines with J gene TRBJ1-1; possibly TRBD1 for D (5 bases). The germline V gene has CDR1 MNHEY and CDR2 SVGEGT. The CDR3 has 15 residues. The germline V and J ends were trimmed by 2 bases and 5 bases, with 15 bases remaining between them. CDR3 sequence: CASSYPPPGRTEAFF. CDR3 sequence (DNA): TGTGCCAGCAGTTACCCACCTCCAGGGAGAACTGAAGCTTTCTTT.

The rearrangement links TRBV7-2 to TRBJ2-3, with D perhaps being TRBD1 or TRBD2 (6 bases each). The CDR3 is 15 amino acids. CDR1 is SGHTA, CDR2 FQGNSA, per germline. V dropped 6 bases and J dropped 0 bases, with 13 bases sitting between them. The CDR3 is CASRDQGTSTDTQYF. The DNA for the CDR3 is TGTGCCAGCAGGGATCAGGGGACTAGCACAGATACGCAGTATTTT.

The V gene is TRBV6-4, the J gene TRBJ2-3; 10 positions match TRBD1. Germline values: CDR1 MRHNA, CDR2 SNTAGT. Trimming removed 8 bases from V and 2 bases from J; junction bases left unmatched: 1. This CDR3 region has 13 residues. CDR3 sequence reads: CASGTGATDTQYF. The CDR3 DNA follows: TGTGCCAGCGGGACAGGGGCCACAGATACGCAGTATTTT.

The rearrangement joins TRBV2 to TRBJ2-2; perhaps TRBD2 as D (5 bases). The CDR3 spans 14 residues. Between the trimmed V and J ends, which lost 7 bases and 0 bases, there was a span of 9 bases. Germline V gene lookup returns CDR1 SNHLY and CDR2 FYNNEI. CDR3 in amino acids: CASISAANTGELFF. Written as DNA, the CDR3 is TGTGCCAGCATATCAGCGGCGAACACCGGGGAGCTGTTTTTT.

The chain carries TRBV11-3 and TRBJ2-1, with 10 positions matching TRBD2. V shed 4 bases, J shed 1 base, and the junction held 4 bases outside the gene matches. CDR3 length: 16 residues. The V gene's germline CDR1 is SGHNT and CDR2 YENEEA. CDR3 sequence: CASSSSGSKSYNEQFF. The CDR3 coding sequence is TGTGCCAGCAGCTCTAGCGGGAGTAAGTCCTACAATGAGCAGTTCTTC.

The chain employs TRBV3-1 (or the pseudogene TRBV3-2) and TRBJ2-3; 10 bases align to TRBD2. The CDR3 is 17 residues long. With V trimmed by 4 bases and J by 7 bases, 14 bases remained unmatched. Germline assignment: CDR1 LGHDT and CDR2 YNNKEL (reference sequence). The CDR3 DNA reads TGTGCCAGCAGCCCGCAATCGACTAGCGGGCCCTCCAATACGCAGTATTTT. Residues: CASSPQSTSGPSNTQYF.

The gene calls are TRBV2 and TRBJ1-4; TRBD1 is a possible D gene (6 bases). The germline V gene has CDR1 SNHLY and CDR2 FYNNEI. The CDR3 contains 15 residues. V gave up 6 bases and J gave up 8 bases, with 19 bases separating them. In DNA form, the CDR3 reads TGTGCCAGCAGAGGGGGGCGCTTAATCGAAGAAAAACTGTTTTTT. Translating gives CASRGGRLIEEKLFF.

This chain uses TRBV19 with TRBJ2-1, with D possibly TRBD1 on 6 matching bases. Per germline, CDR1 LNHDA and CDR2 SQIVND (reference sequence). The CDR3 runs 15 residues. The V end lost 3 bases, the J end lost 7 bases, and 16 bases lay between the germline ends. This CDR3 is CASSMGDRLLNEQFF. In DNA, the CDR3 is TGTGCCAGTAGTATGGGTGACAGGCTATTGAATGAGCAGTTCTTC.

The chain uses TRBV3-1 (or the pseudogene TRBV3-2) and TRBJ1-1; no reliable D call. The V end was cut by 4 bases, the J end by 3 bases, with 6 bases between. Looked up from germline, CDR1 is LGHDT and CDR2 is YNNKEL (reference sequence). The CDR3 runs to 12 residues. The CDR3 sequence: CASSLHYTEAFF. The CDR3 DNA follows: TGTGCCAGCAGCCTGCACTACACTGAAGCTTTCTTT.

V gene TRBV28 combines with J gene TRBJ2-1, with 7 bases lining up with TRBD2. Trimming removed 5 bases from V and 10 bases from J; junction bases left unmatched: 14. The CDR3 totals 15 residues. CDR1 and CDR2 from the germline V gene are MDHEN and SYDVKM. For the CDR3, the DNA is TGTGCCAGCAGTCCCCCAGGAGCGGGACGCCTCGAGCAGTTCTTC. This encodes CASSPPGAGRLEQFF.

The chain is built from TRBV28 and TRBJ2-1, with 7 nucleotides matching TRBD1. V lost 2 bases to trimming and J lost 9 bases; unmatched junction nucleotides: 4. The CDR3 covers 13 residues. Germline lookup yields CDR1 MDHEN and CDR2 SYDVKM. The CDR3 DNA follows: TGTGCCAGCAGTTTAGACAGGGTAACTGAGCAGTTCTTC. This encodes CASSLDRVTEQFF. The full variable domain, in which reference TRBV28 and TRBJ2-1 provide the parts outside the CDR3, is DVKVTQSSRYLVKRTGEKVFLECVQDMDHENMFWYRQDPGLGLRLIYFSYDVKMKEKGDIPEGYSVSREKKERFSLILESASTNQTSMYLCASSLDRVTEQFFGPGTRLTVL.

The rearrangement joins TRBV19 to TRBJ2-2, with D unresolved. Germline V gene data show CDR1 as LNHDA and CDR2 as SQIVND (reference sequence). Trimming took off 8 bases at V and 0 bases at J, with 7 bases between the two ends. The CDR3 spans 13 residues. The chain's CDR3 is CASDGSNTGELFF. In nucleotides, the CDR3 is TGTGCCAGTGACGGGTCGAACACCGGGGAGCTGTTTTTT. The full variable domain, in which reference TRBV19 and TRBJ2-2 provide the parts outside the CDR3, is DGGITQSPKYLFRKEGQNVTLSCEQNLNHDAMYWYRQDPGQGLRLIYYSQIVNDFQKGDIAEGYSVSREKKESFPLTVTSAQKNPTAFYLCASDGSNTGELFFGEGSRLTVL.

V usage is TRBV5-1 and J usage is TRBJ2-7; 10 bases align to TRBD1. Germline trimming cut 1 base from V and 4 bases from J; bases unmatched to any gene: 5. The germline V gene encodes CDR1 SGHRS and CDR2 YFSETQ. The CDR3 length is 15 residues. The CDR3 nucleotides are TGCGCCAGCAGCTTGTCATCGGGACAGGGGTACGAGCAGTACTTC. Translating it yields CASSLSSGQGYEQYF. The full variable domain, rest sourced from reference TRBV5-1 and TRBJ2-7, is KAGVTQTPRYLIKTRGQQVTLSCSPISGHRSVSWYQQTPGQGLQFLFEYFSETQRNKGNFPGRFSGRQFSNSRSEMNVSTLELGDSALYLCASSLSSGQGYEQYFGPGTRLTVT.

The chain is built from TRBV5-1 and TRBJ2-5, with 8 bases lining up with TRBD2. Germline loops: CDR1 SGHRS, CDR2 YFSETQ. V shed 0 bases, J shed 0 bases, and the junction held 7 bases outside the gene matches. The CDR3 consists of 17 residues. DNA of the CDR3: TGCGCCAGCAGCTTGGAGCGTAGCGGGATAAACCAAGAGACCCAGTACTTC. It codes for CASSLERSGINQETQYF. The full variable domain, its missing parts supplied by reference TRBV5-1 and TRBJ2-5, is KAGVTQTPRYLIKTRGQQVTLSCSPISGHRSVSWYQQTPGQGLQFLFEYFSETQRNKGNFPGRFSGRQFSNSRSEMNVSTLELGDSALYLCASSLERSGINQETQYFGPGTRLLVL.